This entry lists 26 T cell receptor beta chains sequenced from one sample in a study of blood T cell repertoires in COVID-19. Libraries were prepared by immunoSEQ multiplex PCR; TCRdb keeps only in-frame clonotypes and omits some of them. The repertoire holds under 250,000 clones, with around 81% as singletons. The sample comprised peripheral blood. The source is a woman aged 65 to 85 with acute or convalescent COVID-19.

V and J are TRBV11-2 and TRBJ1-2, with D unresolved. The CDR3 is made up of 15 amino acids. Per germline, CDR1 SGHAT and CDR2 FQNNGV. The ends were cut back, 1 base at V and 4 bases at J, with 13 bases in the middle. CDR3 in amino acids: CASSLGARGPYGYTF. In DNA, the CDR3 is TGTGCCAGCAGCTTAGGGGCGCGGGGTCCCTATGGCTACACCTTC.

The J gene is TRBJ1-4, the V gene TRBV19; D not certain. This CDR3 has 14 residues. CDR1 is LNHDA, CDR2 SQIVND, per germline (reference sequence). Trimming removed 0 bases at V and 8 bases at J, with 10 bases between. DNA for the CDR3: TGTGCCAGTAGTATAGACTCCTGGGCGGAAAAACTGTTTTTT. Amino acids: CASSIDSWAEKLFF.

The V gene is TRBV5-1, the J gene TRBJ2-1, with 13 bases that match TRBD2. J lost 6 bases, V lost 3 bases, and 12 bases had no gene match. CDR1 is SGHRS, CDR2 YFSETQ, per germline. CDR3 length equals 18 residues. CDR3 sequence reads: CASSSRPKLAGGTNEQFF. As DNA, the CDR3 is TGCGCCAGCAGCTCCAGACCCAAACTAGCGGGAGGGACCAATGAGCAGTTCTTC.

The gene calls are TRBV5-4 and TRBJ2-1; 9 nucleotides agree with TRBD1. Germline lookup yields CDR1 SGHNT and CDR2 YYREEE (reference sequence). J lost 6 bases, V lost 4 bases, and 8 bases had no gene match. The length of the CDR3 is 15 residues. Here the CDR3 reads CASSRDREGFNEQFF. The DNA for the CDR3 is TGTGCCAGCAGCCGGGACAGGGAGGGGTTCAATGAGCAGTTCTTC.

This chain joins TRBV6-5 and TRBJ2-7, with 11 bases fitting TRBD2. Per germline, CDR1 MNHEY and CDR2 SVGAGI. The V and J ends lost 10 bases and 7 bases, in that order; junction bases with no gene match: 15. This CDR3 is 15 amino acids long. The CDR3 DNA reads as TGTGCCACCGGGTGGCTAGCGGGAGGACAAGGGGAGCAGTACTTC. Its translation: CATGWLAGGQGEQYF.

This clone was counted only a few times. The chain's CDR3 is CASSPGQPYGYTF. The DNA of the CDR3 is TGCGCCAGCAGCCCTGGACAGCCCTATGGCTACACCTTC. This chain uses TRBV5-1 with TRBJ1-2; possibly TRBD1 for D (6 bases). This CDR3 has 13 amino acids. Germline V CDR1 and CDR2: SGHRS, YFSETQ. V was pared by 4 bases and J by 4 bases, with 11 bases between.

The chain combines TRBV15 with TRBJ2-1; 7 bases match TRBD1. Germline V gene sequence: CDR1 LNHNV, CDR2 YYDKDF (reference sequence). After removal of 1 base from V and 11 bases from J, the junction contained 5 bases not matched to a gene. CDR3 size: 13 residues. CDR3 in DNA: TGTGCCACCAGCAGAGCTACAGGGGAGAAGCAGTTCTTC. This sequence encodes CATSRATGEKQFF.

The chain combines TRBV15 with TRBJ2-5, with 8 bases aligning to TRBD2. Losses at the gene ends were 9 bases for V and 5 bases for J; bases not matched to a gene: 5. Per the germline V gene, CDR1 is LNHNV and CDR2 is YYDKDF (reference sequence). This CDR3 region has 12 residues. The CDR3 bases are TGTGCCACTGGGACTAGAGGGGAGACCCAGTACTTC. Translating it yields CATGTRGETQYF.

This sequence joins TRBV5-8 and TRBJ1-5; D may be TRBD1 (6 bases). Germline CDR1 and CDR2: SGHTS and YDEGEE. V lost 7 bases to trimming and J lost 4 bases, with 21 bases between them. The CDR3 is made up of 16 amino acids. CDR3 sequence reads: CASSRGAGVNNQPQHF. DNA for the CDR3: TGTGCCAGCTCGCGGGGGGCAGGGGTCAATAATCAGCCCCAGCATTTT.

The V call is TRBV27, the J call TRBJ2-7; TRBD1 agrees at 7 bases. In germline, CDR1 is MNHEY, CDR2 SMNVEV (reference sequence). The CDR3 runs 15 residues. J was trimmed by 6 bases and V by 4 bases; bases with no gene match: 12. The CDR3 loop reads CASSSRSGQFGEQYF. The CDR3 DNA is TGTGCCAGCAGTTCCCGATCGGGACAGTTCGGCGAGCAGTACTTC.

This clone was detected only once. CDR3 nucleotide sequence: TGTGCCAGCAGTGAAGAGCATGAGCAGTTCTTC. This codes for CASSEEHEQFF. V is TRBV2 and J is TRBJ2-1; no firm D call. V dropped 1 base and J dropped 8 bases, with 3 bases sitting between them. Germline assignment: CDR1 SNHLY and CDR2 FYNNEI. This CDR3 is 11 amino acids long.

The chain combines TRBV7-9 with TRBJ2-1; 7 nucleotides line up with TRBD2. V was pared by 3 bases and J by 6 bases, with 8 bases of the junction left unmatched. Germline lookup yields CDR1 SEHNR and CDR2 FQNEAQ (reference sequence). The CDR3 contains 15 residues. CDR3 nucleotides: TGTGCCAGCAGCTTTCGGCAAGGCGGGAGCAATGAGCAGTTCTTC. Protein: CASSFRQGGSNEQFF.

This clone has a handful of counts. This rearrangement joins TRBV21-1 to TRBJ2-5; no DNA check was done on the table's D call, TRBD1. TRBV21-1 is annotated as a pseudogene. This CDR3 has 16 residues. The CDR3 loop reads CASSGRDRPTKETQYF. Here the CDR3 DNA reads TGTGCCAGCAGCGGTCGGGACAGACCGACCAAAGAGACCCAGTACTTC.

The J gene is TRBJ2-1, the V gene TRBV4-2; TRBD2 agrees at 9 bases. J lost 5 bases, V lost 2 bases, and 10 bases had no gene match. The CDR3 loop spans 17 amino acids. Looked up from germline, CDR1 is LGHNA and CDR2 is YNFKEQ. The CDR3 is CASSQPAGAGGNNEQFF. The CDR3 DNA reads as TGTGCCAGCAGCCAACCCGCGGGAGCGGGAGGTAACAATGAGCAGTTCTTC.

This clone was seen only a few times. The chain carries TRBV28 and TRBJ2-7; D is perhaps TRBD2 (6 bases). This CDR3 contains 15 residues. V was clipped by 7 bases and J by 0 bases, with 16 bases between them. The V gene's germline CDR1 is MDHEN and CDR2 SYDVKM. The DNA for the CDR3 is TGTGCCAGCATCCCTAGGGACTCCAGCTCCTACGAGCAGTACTTC. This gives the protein CASIPRDSSSYEQYF.

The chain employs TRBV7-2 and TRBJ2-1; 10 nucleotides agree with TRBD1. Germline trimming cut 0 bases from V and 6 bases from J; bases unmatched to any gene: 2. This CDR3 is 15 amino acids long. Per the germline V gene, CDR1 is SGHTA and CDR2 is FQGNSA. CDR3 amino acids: CASSLAGQGGNEQFF. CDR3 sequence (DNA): TGTGCCAGCAGCTTAGCCGGACAGGGGGGCAATGAGCAGTTCTTC.

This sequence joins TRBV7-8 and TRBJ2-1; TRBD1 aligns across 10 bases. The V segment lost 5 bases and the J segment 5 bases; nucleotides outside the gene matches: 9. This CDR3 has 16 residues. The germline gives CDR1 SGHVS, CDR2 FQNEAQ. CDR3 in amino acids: CASSPQTGGIDNEQFF. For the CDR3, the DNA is TGTGCCAGCAGCCCGCAGACAGGGGGCATAGACAATGAGCAGTTCTTC. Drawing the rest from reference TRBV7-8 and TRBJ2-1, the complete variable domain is GAGVSQSPRYKVAKRGQDVALRCDPISGHVSLFWYQQALGQGPEFLTYFQNEAQLDKSGLPSDRFFAERPEGSVSTLKIQRTQQEDSAVYLCASSPQTGGIDNEQFFGPGTRLTVL.

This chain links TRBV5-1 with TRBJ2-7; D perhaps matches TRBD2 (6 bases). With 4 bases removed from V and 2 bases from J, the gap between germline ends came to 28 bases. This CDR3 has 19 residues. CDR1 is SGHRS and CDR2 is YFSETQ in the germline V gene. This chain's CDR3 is CASSQTAGTRPGRAYEQYF. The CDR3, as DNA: TGCGCCAGCAGCCAGACGGCGGGAACAAGACCGGGACGAGCCTACGAGCAGTACTTC.

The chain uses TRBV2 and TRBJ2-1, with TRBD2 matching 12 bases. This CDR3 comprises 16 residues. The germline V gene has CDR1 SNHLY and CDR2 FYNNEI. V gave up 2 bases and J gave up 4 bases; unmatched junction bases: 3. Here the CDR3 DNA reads TGTGCCAGCAGTGAACGTGGACTAGCGGGATACAATGAGCAGTTCTTC. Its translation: CASSERGLAGYNEQFF.

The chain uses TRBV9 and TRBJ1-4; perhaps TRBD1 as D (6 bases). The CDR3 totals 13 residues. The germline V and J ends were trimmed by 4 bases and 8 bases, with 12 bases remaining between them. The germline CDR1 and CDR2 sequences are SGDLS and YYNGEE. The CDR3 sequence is CASSRAGVEKLFF. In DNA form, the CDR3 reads TGTGCCAGCAGCCGAGCAGGGGTCGAAAAACTGTTTTTT.

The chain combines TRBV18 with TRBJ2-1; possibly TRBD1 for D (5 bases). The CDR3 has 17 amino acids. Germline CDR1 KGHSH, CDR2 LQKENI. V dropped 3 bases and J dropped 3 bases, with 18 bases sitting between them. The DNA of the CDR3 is TGTGCCAGCTCACCGGCCTCCAGGGTGCGGATCTACAATGAGCAGTTCTTC. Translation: CASSPASRVRIYNEQFF.

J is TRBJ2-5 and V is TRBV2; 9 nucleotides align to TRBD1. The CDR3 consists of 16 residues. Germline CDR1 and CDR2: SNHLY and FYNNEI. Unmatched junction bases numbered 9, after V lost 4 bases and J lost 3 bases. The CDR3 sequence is CASSGGPRTGEETQYF. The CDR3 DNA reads TGTGCCAGCAGTGGGGGGCCGAGGACAGGGGAAGAGACCCAGTACTTC.

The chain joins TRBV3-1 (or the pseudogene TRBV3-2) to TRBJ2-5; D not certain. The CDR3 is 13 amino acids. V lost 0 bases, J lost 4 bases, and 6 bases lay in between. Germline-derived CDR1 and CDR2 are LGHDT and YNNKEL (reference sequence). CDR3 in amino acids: CASSQEVGETQYF. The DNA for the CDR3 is TGTGCCAGCAGCCAAGAGGTCGGAGAGACCCAGTACTTC.

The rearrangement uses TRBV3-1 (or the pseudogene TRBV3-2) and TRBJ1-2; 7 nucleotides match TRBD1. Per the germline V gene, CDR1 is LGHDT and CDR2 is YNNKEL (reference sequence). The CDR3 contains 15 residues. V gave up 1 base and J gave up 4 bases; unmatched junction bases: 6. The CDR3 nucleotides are TGTGCCAGCAGCCAAGTCGGACAGGATCGCTATGGCTACACCTTC. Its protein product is CASSQVGQDRYGYTF.

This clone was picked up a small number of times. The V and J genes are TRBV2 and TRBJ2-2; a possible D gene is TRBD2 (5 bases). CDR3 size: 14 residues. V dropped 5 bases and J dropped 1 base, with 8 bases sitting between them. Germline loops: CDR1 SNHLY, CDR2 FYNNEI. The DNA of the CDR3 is TGTGCCAGCAGTTCTAGCATGAACACCGGGGAGCTGTTTTTT. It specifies CASSSSMNTGELFF.

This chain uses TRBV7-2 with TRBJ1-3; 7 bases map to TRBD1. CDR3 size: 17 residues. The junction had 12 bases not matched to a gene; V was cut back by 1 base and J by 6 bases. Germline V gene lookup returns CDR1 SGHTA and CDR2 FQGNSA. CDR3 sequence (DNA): TGTGCCAGCAGCTTAGGGGCCCGGACAGGCGGGGCAAACACCATATATTTT. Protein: CASSLGARTGGANTIYF.